The entry below gives a single T cell receptor beta chain sequence along with its context. Its antigen is still unknown. The sample comes from a study of tumor and adjacent non-tumor tissue in lung cancer. Study-wide results and limits: Significantly higher TCR diversity was found in tumor than normal lung.

A modified ARM-PCR protocol with three rounds of nested PCR amplified TCRbeta. TCRdb independently ran MiXCR on the multiplex PCR reads; one entry per CDR3 protein. The sample has about 120,000 distinct CDR3 sequences; roughly 67% are singletons. This sample's RNA came from whole unsorted tissue. V was cut by 2 bases and J by 1 base, with 12 bases left in between. CDR1 and CDR2 (germline): SGHRS, YFSETQ. The CDR3 consists of 15 residues. This sequence joins TRBV5-1 and TRBJ2-5; D possibly corresponds to TRBD1 (6 bases). Specimen: lung tumor tissue. This TCR came from a man aged 25-45 years with non-small cell lung cancer. The CDR3: CASSFYQGSQETQYF. CDR3 sequence (DNA): TGCGCCAGCAGCTTCTATCAGGGGTCCCAAGAGACCCAGTACTTC.